The source of this T cell receptor (beta chain) is a study of human T cells and chemical hapten exposure. As for the study in general: On roughly 2 cm by roughly 2 cm of upper inner arm skin, sensitization was performed with 2% DPC.

Authors' methods: Sample-level TCR yields exhibited a median of roughly 96,000, with a range of roughly 20,000 to 690,600. Via MiXCR, TCRdb re-called the RACE reads, giving one row per CDR3 protein. For this entry, the V and J calls and clone size follow TCRdb and not the study's own pipeline. The table shows 85,000 or so distinct CDR3 sequences, with approximately 12% occurring only once. The time point is: patch test 1, 2 weeks after DPC sensitization. As to treatment: therapeutic diphenylcyclopropenone sensitization with weekly scalp DPC. Extraction of total RNA was performed on unfractionated whole blood. Study-level points and caveats: Expanded TCR sets contained significantly more large CDR3 similarity clusters than controls.

This clonotype was counted a few times. As yet, its antigen is unknown. The germline gives CDR1 DFQATT, CDR2 SNEGSKA (reference sequence). The CDR3 contains 12 residues. Between the trimmed V and J ends, which lost 5 bases and 3 bases, there was a span of 11 bases. The source is a woman between 50 and 59 years old with alopecia areata. Some clones in this sample may be carry-over from other donors' samples. The sequenced sample was whole blood, obtained in connection with sensitization to the hapten diphenylcyclopropenone (DPC). This chain joins TRBV20-1 and TRBJ2-7; D perhaps matches TRBD1 (6 bases). The CDR3 spells CSAAGANYEQYF. The CDR3 nucleotides read TGCAGTGCTGCAGGGGCAAACTACGAGCAGTACTTC.